The rows below give T cell receptor beta chains drawn from one sample of a study of T cells in Graves' hyperthyroidism and ophthalmopathy. TCRdb itself ran the multiplex PCR reads through MiXCR, one entry per CDR3 protein. The sample consists of about 640,000 distinct CDR3 sequences, less than 25% of them appearing once. Sequenced: blood. These receptors came from a man aged 25 to 40 with Graves' ophthalmopathy. CDR3s include the opening cysteine and the closing phenylalanine or tryptophan. The D gene is left open where the match is weak. Clone size is given for some rows only: seen once, a few or many times, or a class if the clone is expanded.

V gene	J gene	D gene	clone size	CDR3 protein	CDR3 DNA
TRBV10-3	TRBJ1-1	NA	many	CAISDRAPRTEAFF	TGTGCCATCAGTGATAGGGCCCCTAGGACTGAAGCTTTCTTT
TRBV7-2	TRBJ2-3	NA	many	CASSLGQGYTDTQYF	TGTGCCAGCAGCTTGGGGCAGGGGTACACAGATACGCAGTATTTT
TRBV27	TRBJ2-1	TRBD2	few	CASSLAGDTYNEQFF	TGTGCCAGCAGCTTAGCGGGTGATACCTACAATGAGCAGTTCTTC
TRBV10-3	TRBJ1-5	NA	NA	CAISEEGLLHQPQHF	TGTGCCATCAGTGAGGAGGGACTACTTCATCAGCCCCAGCATTTT
TRBV6-2/TRBV6-3	TRBJ2-1	TRBD2	NA	CASSYSASGPNNEQFF	TGTGCCAGCAGTTACTCGGCTAGCGGGCCGAACAATGAGCAGTTCTTC
TRBV24-1	TRBJ2-3	TRBD2	NA	CATSFPGLAGEHTHTDTQYF	TGTGCCACCAGCTTCCCGGGACTAGCGGGAGAACACACACACACAGATACGCAGTATTTT
TRBV6-1	TRBJ1-1	NA	many	CASSARQVNTEAFF	TGTGCCAGCAGTGCAAGGCAGGTGAACACTGAAGCTTTCTTT
TRBV30	TRBJ1-2	NA	few	CAGTGMGGNYGYTF	TGTGCCGGAACTGGAATGGGGGGAAACTATGGCTACACCTTC
TRBV6-5	TRBJ2-7	NA	once	CASSYGGEVDEQYF	TGTGCCAGCAGTTACGGCGGGGAGGTCGATGAGCAGTACTTC
TRBV20-1	TRBJ1-1	TRBD1	few	CSASTGGFNAFF	TGCAGTGCTTCAACAGGGGGCTTTAACGCTTTCTTT
TRBV3-1	TRBJ1-4	NA	few	CASSQDHRGRTLHNEKLFF	TGTGCCAGCAGCCAAGATCATCGGGGGCGAACTTTACATAATGAAAAACTGTTTTTT
TRBV5-1	TRBJ2-7	NA	many	CASSLAPTPGEQYF	TGCGCCAGCAGCTTGGCCCCGACCCCCGGCGAGCAGTACTTC
TRBV11-2	TRBJ1-4	NA	many	CASSLVSRELFF	TGTGCCAGCAGCTTAGTCTCCCGGGAACTGTTTTTT
TRBV9	TRBJ1-6	NA	few	CASSVGGKNSPLHF	TGTGCCAGCAGCGTAGGCGGCAAGAATTCACCCCTCCACTTT
TRBV7-3	TRBJ2-1	NA	NA	CASSLEGTLKNEQFF	TGTGCCAGCAGCTTAGAGGGGACATTGAAAAATGAGCAGTTCTTC
TRBV7-2	TRBJ2-1	NA	NA	CASSLGGSSYEQFF	TGTGCCAGCAGCTTGGGGGGATCCTCCTACGAGCAGTTCTTC